This paragraph reports one T cell receptor beta chain. This clone was counted a few times. What antigen it recognizes has not been identified. Base quality data are lacking; no much larger clone is found one base away. The data originate from a study of blood T cell repertoires in COVID-19 (TCRdb year 2020). Regarding the study in general: Collaborator samples came from the United States, Italy and Spain and covered acute and convalescent phases of COVID-19. Where HLA class I and class II types were available, the types were taken from metadata supplied by the sample provider, not from assay-based typing. Sample metadata almost always included a de-identified subject ID, COVID-19 status, age in years and sex. The prospective study material was composed of cDNA or gDNA derived from T cells, B-cell-depleted T cells, or PBMCs. The samples were drawn from two sources: the first 160 participants of the ongoing ImmuneRACE study, and fewer than 1,500 subjects contributed by 6 global collaborators. The repertoires were made available in a free public database intended to serve as a resource for research on the immune response to SARS-CoV-2. Subjects who had been exposed to COVID-19, were actively infected with it, or had recovered from it provided the deeply sampled blood TCRbeta repertoires that made up the dataset. Broad study findings and their caveats: How much clinical and demographic metadata was included differed by source and by participant, and the metadata was provided uncurated.

TCRbeta CDR3 regions were amplified from genomic DNA using the immunoSEQ Assay, a bias-controlled multiplex PCR. The authors' pipeline ran thus. Within the assay, amplification of reference gene primers was used to estimate how many nucleated cells each sample contained. To quantify the absolute abundance of each unique TCRbeta CDR3 rearrangement, sequence reads were collapsed and filtered. For each sample, productive Simpson clonality was calculated as the square root of Simpson's diversity index over productive rearrangements. TCRdb's version of the immuneACCESS table is confined to in-frame rearrangements and falls short of the full clone set. An unresolved V gene accounts for under half of the shortfall where checked; the remainder is of unknown origin. The DNA was the basis for D and trimming; V, J and clone size are from that table. Within this sample are some 190,000 clones, with more than 70% of them counted one time only. The ten largest clones capture 3.5% to 4.5% of the sample.

Each collaborating institution followed its own protocols to collect whole blood in K2EDTA tubes. For TCRbeta analysis, collaborators shipped samples in one of three forms: frozen whole blood, isolated PBMCs, or DNA extracted from either of those sample types. The source material was peripheral blood. This clonotype was sampled from a human donor in a cohort sampled during active COVID-19.

Here is the DNA: TGTGCCAGTAGTATAGGGGCCATCTATAGCAATCAGCCCCAGCATTTT. This yields the protein CASSIGAIYSNQPQHF. This receptor chain uses TRBV19 and TRBJ1-5, with no reliable assignment of the D segment. V lost 1 base and J lost 0 bases; the stretch between them is 10 bases long. Via the germline V gene (reference sequence), CDR1 is LNHDA and CDR2 SQIVND. Reading from cysteine to phenylalanine, the CDR3 counts 16 amino acids. Of the read, only the CDR3 DNA is kept; its 48 bases are in frame from base 1.